The subject of this entry is one T cell receptor (beta chain). The germline V gene has CDR1 LGHDT and CDR2 YNNKEL (reference sequence). CDR3 length: 19 residues. V was clipped by 0 bases and J by 8 bases; unmatched bases: 16. These data belong to a study of blood T cell repertoires in COVID-19. Authors' methods: The assay estimated nucleated cells by amplifying reference gene primers. Using immunoSEQ multiplex PCR, the repertoire was profiled, and TCRdb retains in-frame clones only, with some absent. The D gene and trimming were derived from the DNA, and the V and J assignments and clone size from that table. The table records around 68,000 clones, 85% to 90% of them present only once.

Material for sequencing was peripheral blood. V and J are TRBV3-1 (or the pseudogene TRBV3-2) and TRBJ2-1, with TRBD2 matching 10 bases. The origin of this receptor is a man in his fifties or sixties with acute or convalescent COVID-19. CDR3 DNA: TGTGCCAGCAGCCAAGAATCCTCCGGGACTAGCGAAGTTCAAGATGAGCAGTTCTTC. This translates into CASSQESSGTSEVQDEQFF.